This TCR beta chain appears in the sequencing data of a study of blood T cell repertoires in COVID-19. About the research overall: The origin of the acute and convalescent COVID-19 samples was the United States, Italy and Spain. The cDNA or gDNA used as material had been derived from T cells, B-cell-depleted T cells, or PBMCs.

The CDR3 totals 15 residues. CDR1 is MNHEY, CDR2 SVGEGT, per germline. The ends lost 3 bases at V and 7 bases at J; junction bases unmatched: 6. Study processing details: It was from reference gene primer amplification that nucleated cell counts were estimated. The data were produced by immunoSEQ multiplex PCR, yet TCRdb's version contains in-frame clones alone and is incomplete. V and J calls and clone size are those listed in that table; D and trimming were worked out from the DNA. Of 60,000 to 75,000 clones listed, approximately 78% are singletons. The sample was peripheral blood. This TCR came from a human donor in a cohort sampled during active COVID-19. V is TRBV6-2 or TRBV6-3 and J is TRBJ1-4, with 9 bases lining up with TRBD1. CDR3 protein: CASSYSGTGSEKLFF. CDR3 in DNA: TGTGCCAGCAGTTATTCCGGGACAGGGAGTGAAAAACTGTTTTTT.